This TCR beta chain was sequenced during a study of monozygotic twins with inflammatory bowel disease. Study conclusions and caveats: Patient-specific immunosuppressive treatments may have made repertoires more variable. Fewer shared clonotypes with others were found in IBD patients than in healthy twins, especially with disease activity.

TCRdb re-called the 5' RACE reads and gives one entry per CDR3 protein, without DNA. The sample totals some 450,000 distinct CDR3 sequences. CDR3 length: 15 amino acids. In germline, CDR1 is SGHRS, CDR2 YFSETQ. Comments on this clonotype: As yet, its antigen is unknown.

Sequencing input: blood. This TCR came from a human donor with ulcerative colitis or Crohn's disease, or a healthy co-twin of an affected twin (not recorded which). This chain uses TRBV5-1 with TRBJ1-5; the TRBD1 assignment by TCRdb is unverifiable without DNA. CDR3 sequence: CASSDGTGPNQPQHF.